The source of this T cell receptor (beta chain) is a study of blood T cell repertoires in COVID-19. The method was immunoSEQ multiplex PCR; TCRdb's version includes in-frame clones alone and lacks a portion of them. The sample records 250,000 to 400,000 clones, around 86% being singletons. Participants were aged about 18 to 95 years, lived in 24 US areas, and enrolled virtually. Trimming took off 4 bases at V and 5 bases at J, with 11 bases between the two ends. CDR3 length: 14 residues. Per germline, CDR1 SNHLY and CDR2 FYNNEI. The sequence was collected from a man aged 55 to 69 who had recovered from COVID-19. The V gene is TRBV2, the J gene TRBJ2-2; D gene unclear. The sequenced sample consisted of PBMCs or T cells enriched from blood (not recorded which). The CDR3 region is CASSGYRETGELFF. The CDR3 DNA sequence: TGTGCCAGCAGTGGGTACCGAGAAACCGGGGAGCTGTTTTTT.